This T cell receptor beta chain stems from a study of T cells in Graves' hyperthyroidism and ophthalmopathy (dated by TCRdb to about 2019). As for the study more broadly: Peripheral blood was collected at initial diagnosis, before any treatment. To identify distinguishing TCR V-J signatures, a discovery cohort of around 100 patients was used, comprising under 45 with Graves' ophthalmopathy and 57 with stable Graves' hyperthyroidism. TCR Vbeta CDR3 sequencing of around 130 peripheral blood samples (over 40 ophthalmopathy, 70 to 85 hyperthyroidism and about 17 progressor patients) is reported in the paper. Following sampling, methimazole starting at 30 mg daily was given to hyperthyroidism patients, and high-dose intravenous methylprednisolone was given to ophthalmopathy patients. The 100 or so discovery patients were randomly split 7:3 into training and test sets. In addition, the study compared T-cell repertoires in thyroid tissue and in blood from five or six Graves' hyperthyroidism patients. An independent validation cohort of around 19 hyperthyroidism patients and about 15 patients who later progressed to ophthalmopathy tested prospective prediction of ophthalmopathy.

V lost 5 bases and J lost 13 bases; the stretch between them is 18 bases long. For CDR1 and CDR2, the germline V gene (reference sequence) lists LNHDA and SQIVND. From cysteine to phenylalanine, the CDR3 is 13 amino acids long. Only the CDR3 DNA stays, 39 bases, in frame from base 1. Many counts were recorded for this clonotype. Its recognized antigen is unknown. No per-base quality is available; no much larger clone lies one base away. Overall results and qualifications from the work: Most expanded thyroid clonotypes (frequency above 0.001) were also detected in blood, a finding suggesting that blood repertoires may reflect thyroid immune responses. In cross-validation, a model built on a 13 V-J signature told ophthalmopathy apart from stable hyperthyroidism with about 90% sensitivity and roughly 83% specificity, and in testing the same model reached 80%/75%. During validation, the model predicted progression to ophthalmopathy a median of approximately 6.5 months ahead of onset, with around 71% sensitivity and around 73% specificity. Sample size was not statistically predetermined, and blinding of investigators to group allocation was not performed.

The TCR beta CDR3 regions were amplified from the RNA transcripts. The first round of RT-PCR for the TCR CDR3 was performed with the HTBI primer set and the Qiagen OneStep RT-PCR kit. Libraries were constructed in a second round of multiplex PCR, after which size selection and purification were performed. Sequencing of the libraries was done on an Illumina HiSeq2000 using paired-end 100 bp reads. Turning to the authors' computational methods: SOAPnuke was used to process the raw data, with reads discarded if the reads contained adapters or uncalled bases, had a mean Phred below 15, or lacked an exact constant-primer or identifier match. High-quality paired reads were merged using COPE v1.2.5, and each unique nucleotide sequence was defined as a clonotype. Clonotypes were aligned to IMGT TRBV, TRBD and TRBJ reference segments using MiTCR v1.1. The analysis was restricted to V-J combinations with a frequency above 0.0001, which together covered 99% to 99.2% of the repertoires. A TCS score was defined as the ratio of F50 (clonal expansion) to E x V (chaos), with BLOSUM62-based TCRdist applied between CDR3 peptides within each V-J. Welch's t-statistics and random forest reduced just over 500 V-J features to some 14, which were used in a naive Bayes classifier (R e1071). TCRdb applied fastp at Q25 and MiXCR to the public reads, then kept only in-frame beta chains. CDR3 protein sequences are deduplicated, and each keeps its most common genes and DNA. The V and J calls and clone size come from TCRdb's table, not from the authors' own analysis. This sample gives 250,000 or so distinct CDR3 sequences in total; around 15% of them show up just once. The top ten hold 30% of the sample.

Hyperthyroidism patients were newly diagnosed, had a disease duration of under 2 months, and were aged 18 to 65 years. Patients with uncontrolled infections, other autoimmune diseases, pregnancy or lactation were excluded. Clinical symptoms, serum thyroxine and TRAb, thyroid ultrasound, and orbital computed tomography formed the basis for the diagnoses. Blood from progressor patients was drawn when they were first diagnosed with hyperthyroidism, before any ophthalmopathy symptoms appeared. PBMCs were separated from roughly 9.3 ml of fresh peripheral blood using Ficoll-Paque density gradient centrifugation. Patients classed as progressors first received a Graves' hyperthyroidism diagnosis and then went on to develop ophthalmopathy during follow-up. Total RNA was extracted using Trizol reagent, and RNA quality was assessed on an Agilent 2100 Bioanalyzer.

This sequence was found in a woman in her fifties or sixties with Graves' hyperthyroidism that later progressed to Graves' ophthalmopathy. Specimen: blood. The rearrangement joined TRBV19 to TRBJ1-5, with the D gene too uncertain to name. The CDR3 region reads CASSPEPGRSQHF. The DNA sequence is given as TGTGCCAGTAGTCCAGAGCCCGGGCGGAGTCAGCATTTT.